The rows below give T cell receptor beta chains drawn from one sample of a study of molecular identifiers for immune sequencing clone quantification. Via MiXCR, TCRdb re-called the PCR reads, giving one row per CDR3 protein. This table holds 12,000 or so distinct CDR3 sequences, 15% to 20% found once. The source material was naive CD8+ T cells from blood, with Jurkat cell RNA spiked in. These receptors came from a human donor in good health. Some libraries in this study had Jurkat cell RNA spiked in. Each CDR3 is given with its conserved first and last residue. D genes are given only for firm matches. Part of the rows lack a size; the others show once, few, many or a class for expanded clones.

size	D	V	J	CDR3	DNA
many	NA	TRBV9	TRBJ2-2	CASSVGNTGELFF	TGTGCCAGCAGCGTTGGGAACACCGGGGAGCTGTTTTTT
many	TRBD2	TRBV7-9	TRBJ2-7	CASSSPAGGLREQYF	TGTGCCAGCAGCTCGCCGGCGGGAGGGTTACGCGAGCAGTACTTC
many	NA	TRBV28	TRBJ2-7	CASSAILTPYEQYF	TGTGCCAGCAGTGCCATTTTGACCCCCTACGAGCAGTACTTC
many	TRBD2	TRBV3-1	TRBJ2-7	CASSQEASGPSYEQYF	TGTGCCAGCAGCCAAGAGGCTAGCGGACCCTCCTACGAGCAGTACTTC
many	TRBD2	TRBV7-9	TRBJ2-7	CASSQTSGRGAEQYF	TGTGCCAGCAGCCAGACTAGCGGGAGGGGGGCCGAGCAGTACTTC
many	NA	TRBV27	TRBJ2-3	CASRQGGGRDTQYF	TGTGCCAGCAGACAGGGTGGGGGCCGAGATACGCAGTATTTT
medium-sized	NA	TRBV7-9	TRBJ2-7	CASSPGFEQYF	TGTGCCAGCAGCCCCGGATTCGAGCAGTACTTC
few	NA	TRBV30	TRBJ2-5	CAWSVAGETQYF	TGTGCCTGGAGTGTAGCTGGGGAGACCCAGTACTTC
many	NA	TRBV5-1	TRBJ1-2	CASSYVDSNYGYTF	TGCGCCAGCAGCTACGTAGACAGCAACTATGGCTACACCTTC
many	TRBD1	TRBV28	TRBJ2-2	CASSPPPDRVRTGELFF	TGTGCCAGCAGCCCTCCCCCGGACAGGGTGCGCACCGGGGAGCTGTTTTTT
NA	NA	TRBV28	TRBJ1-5	CAGSSRGSALHQPQHF	TGTGCCGGCAGTAGCAGGGGTTCGGCGCTCCATCAGCCCCAGCATTTT
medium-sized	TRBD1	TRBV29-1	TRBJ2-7	CSVDRGGEQYF	TGCAGCGTCGACAGGGGGGGCGAGCAGTACTTC